The clone carrying this TCR beta chain qualifies as large. What it binds is not known. The same CDR3 arises from other DNA sequences in this sample as well. This table comes from immunoSEQ multiplex PCR, and its TCRdb copy is limited to in-frame clones, with some not included. Of 6,000 to 9,500 clones in the sample, 55% to 70% were seen once. This record comes from a study of graft-versus-host responses after intestinal transplantation. Overall study results and limits: Clonal ratios of graft-versus-host to host-versus-graft in allografts were high for patients exhibiting graft-donor T cell macrochimerism.

The starting material, graft tissue, was processed to release intraepithelial and lamina propria lymphocytes. Per the germline V gene, CDR1 is SGDLS and CDR2 is YYNGEE. The V and J ends lost 2 bases and 1 base respectively, with 10 bases between them. The CDR3 contains 15 residues. The clonotype comes from a human patient who received an intestinal transplant, so some T cells may come from the graft donor. The sequencing here drew on ileum tissue, taken roughly eight months after intestinal transplantation. The genes are TRBV9 and TRBJ2-1, with D perhaps TRBD2 (6 bases). The CDR3 DNA reads as TGTGCCAGCAGCGTGGGGGGAAAATCCTACAATGAGCAGTTCTTC. Its translation is CASSVGGKSYNEQFF.